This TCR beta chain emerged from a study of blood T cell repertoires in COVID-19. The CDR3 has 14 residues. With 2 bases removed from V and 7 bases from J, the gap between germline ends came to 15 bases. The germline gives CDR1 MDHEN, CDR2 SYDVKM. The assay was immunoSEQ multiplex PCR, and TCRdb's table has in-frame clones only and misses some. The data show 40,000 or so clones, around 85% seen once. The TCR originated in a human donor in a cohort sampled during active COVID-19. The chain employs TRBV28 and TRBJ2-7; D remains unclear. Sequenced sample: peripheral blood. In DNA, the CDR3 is TGTGCCAGCAGTTTAGCACAGCTTCGGAATGAGCAGTACTTC. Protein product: CASSLAQLRNEQYF.